One and the same sample provided the 5 T cell receptor beta chains below, sequenced in a study of cytomegalovirus exposure and HLA in healthy donors. The PCR contained 60 Vbeta and 13 Jbeta primers. Generated by immunoSEQ multiplex PCR, the TCRdb table keeps only in-frame clones and is missing some. This table holds around 100,000 clones, 76% found once. The sample was PBMCs. The receptors originated from a man aged 35 to 55 in good health and CMV-seronegative.

The chain joins TRBV6-5 to TRBJ2-7; 8 bases are shared with TRBD2. J lost 5 bases, V lost 6 bases, and 12 bases had no gene match. Germline CDR1 is MNHEY and CDR2 is SVGAGI. There are 15 residues in the CDR3. Written as DNA, the CDR3 is TGTGCCAGCAGCCAATCCGGGACTAGGCCCCACGAGCAGTACTTC. It specifies CASSQSGTRPHEQYF.

V gene TRBV5-1 combines with J gene TRBJ2-6; D gene ambiguous. V was shortened by 4 bases and J by 0 bases, with 5 bases between the two germline ends. CDR3 size: 14 residues. CDR1 SGHRS and CDR2 YFSETQ come from the germline V gene. This CDR3 reads CASSPSSGANVLTF. The CDR3 bases are TGCGCCAGCAGCCCCAGCTCTGGGGCCAACGTCCTGACTTTC.

The gene calls are TRBV4-3 and TRBJ1-4; D remains unclear. V dropped 2 bases and J dropped 5 bases, with 12 bases sitting between them. Germline V lookup: CDR1 LGHNA, CDR2 YSLEER. CDR3 size: 15 residues. The CDR3 sequence is CASSQRGISNEKLFF. The CDR3 DNA is TGCGCCAGCAGCCAAAGAGGGATCTCCAATGAAAAACTGTTTTTT.

The chain employs TRBV5-1 and TRBJ2-3; the D gene is possibly TRBD2 (6 bases). The V end was cut by 4 bases, the J end by 2 bases, with 14 bases between. The CDR3 consists of 15 residues. From germline, CDR1 is SGHRS and CDR2 YFSETQ. The CDR3 DNA follows: TGCGCCAGCAGCCCTTGGGACTCACCCACAGATACGCAGTATTTT. Protein: CASSPWDSPTDTQYF.

The rearrangement uses TRBV6-5 and TRBJ1-1; D ambiguous. Trimming left V 6 bases short and J 1 base short, with 15 bases between. Germline-derived CDR1 and CDR2 are MNHEY and SVGAGI. This CDR3 has 15 residues. The CDR3 spells CASSLYGSANTEAFF. CDR3 nucleotides: TGTGCCAGCAGCCTATACGGGTCGGCGAACACTGAAGCTTTCTTT.